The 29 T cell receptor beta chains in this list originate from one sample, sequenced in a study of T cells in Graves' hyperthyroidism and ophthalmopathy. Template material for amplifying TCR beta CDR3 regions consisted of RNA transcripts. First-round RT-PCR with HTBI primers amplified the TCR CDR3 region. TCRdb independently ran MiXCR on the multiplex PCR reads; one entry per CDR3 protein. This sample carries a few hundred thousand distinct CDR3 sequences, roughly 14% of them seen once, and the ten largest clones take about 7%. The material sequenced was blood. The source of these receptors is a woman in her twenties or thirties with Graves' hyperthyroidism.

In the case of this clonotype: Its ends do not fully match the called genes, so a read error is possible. Here the CDR3 reads CASSPRTSGETQYF. The CDR3 DNA reads as TGTGCTAGCAGCCCGCGGACCAGCGGAGAGACCCAGTACTTC. The V gene is TRBV7-7, the J gene TRBJ2-5, with D possibly TRBD2 on 5 matching bases. Germline-derived CDR1 and CDR2 are SSHAT and FNYEAQ (reference sequence). This CDR3 is built from 14 residues. The full variable domain, with the rest looked up from reference TRBV7-7 and TRBJ2-5, is GAGVSQSPRYKVTKRGQDVTLRCDPISSHATLYWYQQALGQGPEFLTYFNYEAQPDKSGLPSDRFSAERPEGSISTLTIQRTEQRDSAMYRCASSPRTSGETQYFGPGTRLLVL.

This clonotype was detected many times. This chain's CDR3 is CASSTAGGPHEQYF. In nucleotides, the CDR3 is TGTGCCAGCAGCACAGCGGGAGGGCCTCACGAGCAGTACTTC. The V gene is TRBV27, the J gene TRBJ2-7; 10 bases fit TRBD2. The CDR3 contains 14 residues. In germline, CDR1 is MNHEY, CDR2 SMNVEV (reference sequence). J was trimmed by 5 bases and V by 6 bases; bases with no gene match: 7.

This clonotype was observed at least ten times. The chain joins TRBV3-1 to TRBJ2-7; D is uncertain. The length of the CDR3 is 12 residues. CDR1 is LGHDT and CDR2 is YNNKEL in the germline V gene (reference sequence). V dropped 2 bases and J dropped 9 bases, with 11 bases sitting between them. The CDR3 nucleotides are TGTGCCAGCAGCCAATCTTCGGCAATGCAGTACTTC. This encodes CASSQSSAMQYF.

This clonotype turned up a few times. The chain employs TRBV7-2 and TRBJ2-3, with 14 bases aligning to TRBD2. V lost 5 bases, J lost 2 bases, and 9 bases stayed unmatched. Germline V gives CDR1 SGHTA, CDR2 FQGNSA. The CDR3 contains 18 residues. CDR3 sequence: CASSPRRLAGGTTDTQYF. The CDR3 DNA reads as TGTGCCAGCAGCCCCAGGCGACTAGCGGGAGGGACCACAGATACGCAGTATTTT. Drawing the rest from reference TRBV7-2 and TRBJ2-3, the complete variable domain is GAGVSQSPSNKVTEKGKDVELRCDPISGHTALYWYRQSLGQGLEFLIYFQGNSAPDKSGLPSDRFSAERTGGSVSTLTIQRTQQEDSAVYLCASSPRRLAGGTTDTQYFGPGTRLTVL.

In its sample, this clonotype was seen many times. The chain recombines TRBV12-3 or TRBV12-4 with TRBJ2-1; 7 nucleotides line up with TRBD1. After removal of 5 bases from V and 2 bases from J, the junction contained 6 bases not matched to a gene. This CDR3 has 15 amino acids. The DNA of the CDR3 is TGTGCCAGCAGTGGGGGACAGCCCCCCTACAATGAGCAGTTCTTC. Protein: CASSGGQPPYNEQFF.

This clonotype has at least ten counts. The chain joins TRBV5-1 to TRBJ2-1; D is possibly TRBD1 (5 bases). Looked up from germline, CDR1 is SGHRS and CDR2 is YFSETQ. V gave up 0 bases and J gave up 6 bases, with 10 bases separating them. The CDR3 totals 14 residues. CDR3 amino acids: CASSLATTGNEQFF. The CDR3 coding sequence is TGCGCCAGCAGCTTGGCAACTACAGGCAATGAGCAGTTCTTC.

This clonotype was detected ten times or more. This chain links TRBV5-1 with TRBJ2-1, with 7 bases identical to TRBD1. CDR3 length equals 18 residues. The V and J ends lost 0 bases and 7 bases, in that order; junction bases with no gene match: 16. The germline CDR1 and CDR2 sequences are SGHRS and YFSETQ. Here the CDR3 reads CASSLAPTDRALGNEQFF. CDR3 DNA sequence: TGCGCCAGCAGCTTGGCGCCCACCGACAGGGCCCTAGGTAATGAGCAGTTCTTC.

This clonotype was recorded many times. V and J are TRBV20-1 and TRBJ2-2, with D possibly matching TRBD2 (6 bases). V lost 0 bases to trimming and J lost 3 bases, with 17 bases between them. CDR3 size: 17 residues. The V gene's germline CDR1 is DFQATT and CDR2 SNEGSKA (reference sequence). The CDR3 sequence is CSARDGRRVTDTGELFF. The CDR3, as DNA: TGCAGTGCTAGAGACGGACGGAGGGTTACGGACACCGGGGAGCTGTTTTTT.

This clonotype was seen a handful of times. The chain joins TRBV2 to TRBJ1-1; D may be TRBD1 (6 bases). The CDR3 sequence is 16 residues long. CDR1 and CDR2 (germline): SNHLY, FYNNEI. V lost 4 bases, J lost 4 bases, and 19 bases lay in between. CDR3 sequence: CASSGGGLSVSTEAFF. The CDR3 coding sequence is TGTGCCAGCAGTGGGGGGGGGCTCTCGGTGAGCACTGAAGCTTTCTTT.

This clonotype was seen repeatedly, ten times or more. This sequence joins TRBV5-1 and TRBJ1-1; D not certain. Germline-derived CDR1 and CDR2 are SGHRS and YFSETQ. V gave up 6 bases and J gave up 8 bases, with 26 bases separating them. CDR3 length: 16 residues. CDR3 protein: CASMAGVGYQGNEAFF. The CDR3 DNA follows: TGCGCCAGCATGGCCGGGGTTGGGTATCAAGGCAACGAAGCTTTCTTT.

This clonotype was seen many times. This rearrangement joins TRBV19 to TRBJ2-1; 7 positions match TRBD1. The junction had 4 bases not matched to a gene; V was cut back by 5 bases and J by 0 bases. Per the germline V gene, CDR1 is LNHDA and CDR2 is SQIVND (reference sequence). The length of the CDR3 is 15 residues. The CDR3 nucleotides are TGTGCCAGTAGTGTACAGGGGAGCTCCTACAATGAGCAGTTCTTC. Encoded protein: CASSVQGSSYNEQFF.

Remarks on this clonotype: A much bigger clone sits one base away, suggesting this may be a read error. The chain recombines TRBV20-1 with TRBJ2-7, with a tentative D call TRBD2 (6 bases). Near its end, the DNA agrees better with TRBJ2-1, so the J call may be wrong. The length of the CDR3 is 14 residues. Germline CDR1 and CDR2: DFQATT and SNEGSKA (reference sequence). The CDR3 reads CSARDRRGTYEQFF. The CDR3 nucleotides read TGCAGTGCTAGAGATCGGCGGGGTACCTACGAGCAGTTCTTC.

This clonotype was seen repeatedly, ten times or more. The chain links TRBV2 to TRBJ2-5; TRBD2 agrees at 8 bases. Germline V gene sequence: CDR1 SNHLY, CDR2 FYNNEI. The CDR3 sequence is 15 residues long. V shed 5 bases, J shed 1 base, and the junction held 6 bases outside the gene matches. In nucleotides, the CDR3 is TGTGCCAGCAGTTTATCCGGGGGGGTCCAAGAGACCCAGTACTTC. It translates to CASSLSGGVQETQYF. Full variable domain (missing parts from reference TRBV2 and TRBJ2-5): EPEVTQTPSHQVTQMGQEVILRCVPISNHLYFYWYRQILGQKVEFLVSFYNNEISEKSEIFDDQFSVERPDGSNFTLKIRSTKLEDSAMYFCASSLSGGVQETQYFGPGTRLLVL.

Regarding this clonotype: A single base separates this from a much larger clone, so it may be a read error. The CDR3 loop reads CASMLAYSETQYF. In DNA form, the CDR3 reads TGTGCCAGCATGCTAGCCTACTCAGAGACCCAGTACTTC. The chain is built from TRBV27 and TRBJ2-5; D might be TRBD2 (5 bases). Between the trimmed V and J ends, which lost 7 bases and 4 bases, there was a span of 13 bases. Germline V CDR1 and CDR2: MNHEY, SMNVEV (reference sequence). The CDR3 length is 13 residues.

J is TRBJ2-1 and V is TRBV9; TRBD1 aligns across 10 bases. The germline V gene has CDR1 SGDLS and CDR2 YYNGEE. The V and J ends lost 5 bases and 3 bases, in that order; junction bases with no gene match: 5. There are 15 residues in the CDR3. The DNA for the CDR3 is TGTGCCAGCAGTACAGGGACAGGGGTCTACAATGAGCAGTTCTTC. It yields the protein CASSTGTGVYNEQFF.

Here the CDR3 DNA reads TGTGCCAGCAGTGGCCCGTGGGGACTAGCCAAAAACATTCAGTACTTC. This codes for CASSGPWGLAKNIQYF. The V and J genes are TRBV12-3 or TRBV12-4 and TRBJ2-4, with a weak D call TRBD2 (6 bases). There are 16 residues in the CDR3. The V gene lost 5 bases and the J gene lost 0 bases, with 14 bases spanning the gap.

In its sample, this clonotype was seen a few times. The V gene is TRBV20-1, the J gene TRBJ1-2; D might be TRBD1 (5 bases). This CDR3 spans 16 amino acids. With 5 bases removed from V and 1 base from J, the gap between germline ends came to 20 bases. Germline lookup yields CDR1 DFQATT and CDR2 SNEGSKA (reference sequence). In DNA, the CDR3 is TGCAGTGCTGAGCCCCAACCCCCGGGGGTTAACTATGGCTACACCTTC. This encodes CSAEPQPPGVNYGYTF.

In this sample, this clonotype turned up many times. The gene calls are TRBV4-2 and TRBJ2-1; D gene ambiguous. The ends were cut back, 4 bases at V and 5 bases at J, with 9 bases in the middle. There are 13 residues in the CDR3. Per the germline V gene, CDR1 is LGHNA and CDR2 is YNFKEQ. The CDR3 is CASSPPEHNEQFF. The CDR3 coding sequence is TGTGCCAGCAGCCCCCCCGAGCACAATGAGCAGTTCTTC.

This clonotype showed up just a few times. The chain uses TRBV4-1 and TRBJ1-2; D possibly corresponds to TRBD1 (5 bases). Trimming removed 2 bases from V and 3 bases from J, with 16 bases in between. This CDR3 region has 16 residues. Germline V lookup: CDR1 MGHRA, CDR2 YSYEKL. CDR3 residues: CASSQPTEGRDYGYTF. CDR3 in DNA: TGCGCCAGCAGCCAACCAACGGAGGGCAGGGACTATGGCTACACCTTC.

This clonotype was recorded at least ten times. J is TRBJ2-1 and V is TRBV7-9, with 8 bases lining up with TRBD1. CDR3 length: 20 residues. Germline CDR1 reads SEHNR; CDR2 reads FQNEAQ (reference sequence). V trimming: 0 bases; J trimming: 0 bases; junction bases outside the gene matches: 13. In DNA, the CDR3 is TGTGCCAGCAGCTTAGCCCGGTGGGGGGACAGGAGCTCCTCCTACAATGAGCAGTTCTTC. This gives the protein CASSLARWGDRSSSYNEQFF. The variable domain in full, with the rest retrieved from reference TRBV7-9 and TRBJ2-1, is DTGVSQNPRHKITKRGQNVTFRCDPISEHNRLYWYRQTLGQGPEFLTYFQNEAQLEKSRLLSDRFSAERPKGSFSTLEIQRTEQGDSAMYLCASSLARWGDRSSSYNEQFFGPGTRLTVL.

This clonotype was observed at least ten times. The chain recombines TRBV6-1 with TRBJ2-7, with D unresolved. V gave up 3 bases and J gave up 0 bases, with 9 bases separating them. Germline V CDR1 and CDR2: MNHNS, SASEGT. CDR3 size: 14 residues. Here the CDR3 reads CASSDDTYSYEQYF. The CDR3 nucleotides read TGTGCCAGCAGTGACGATACCTACTCCTACGAGCAGTACTTC.

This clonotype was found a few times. The CDR3 DNA reads TGTGCCAGTAGTATAGAGACCGGGACAGGGGGTTACAATGAGCAGTTCTTC. Its protein is CASSIETGTGGYNEQFF. The chain has TRBV19 and TRBJ2-1, with 11 bases matching TRBD1. The V gene's germline CDR1 is LNHDA and CDR2 SQIVND (reference sequence). The trim removed 0 bases at V and 4 bases at J, leaving 5 bases unmatched. This CDR3 has 17 residues.

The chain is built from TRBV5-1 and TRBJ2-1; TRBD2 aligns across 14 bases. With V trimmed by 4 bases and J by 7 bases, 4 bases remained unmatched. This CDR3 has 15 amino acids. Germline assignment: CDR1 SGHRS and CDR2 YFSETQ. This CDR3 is CASSAGTSGSNEQFF. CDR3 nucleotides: TGCGCCAGCAGCGCCGGGACTAGCGGGAGTAATGAGCAGTTCTTC.

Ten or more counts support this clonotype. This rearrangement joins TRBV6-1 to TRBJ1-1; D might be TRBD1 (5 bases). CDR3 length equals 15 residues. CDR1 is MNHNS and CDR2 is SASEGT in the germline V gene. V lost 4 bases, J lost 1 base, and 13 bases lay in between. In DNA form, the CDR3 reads TGTGCCAGCAGTGCCATAGGGGTTGGGAACACTGAAGCTTTCTTT. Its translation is CASSAIGVGNTEAFF.

The CDR3 DNA is TGCGCCAGCAGCCAAGGAATTGAAGCGGGAGGGCCAGCGGGTGAGCAGTTCTTC. Translation gives CASSQGIEAGGPAGEQFF. J is TRBJ2-1 and V is TRBV4-1; 10 bases agree with TRBD2. Germline V CDR1 and CDR2: MGHRA, YSYEKL. CDR3 size: 18 residues. Trimming removed 1 base from V and 9 bases from J; junction bases left unmatched: 15.

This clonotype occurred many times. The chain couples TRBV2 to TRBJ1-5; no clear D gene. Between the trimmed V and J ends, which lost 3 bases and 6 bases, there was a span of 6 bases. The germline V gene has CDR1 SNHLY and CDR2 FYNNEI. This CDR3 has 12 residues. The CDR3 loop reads CASSDGFQPQHF. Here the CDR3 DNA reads TGTGCCAGCAGTGACGGGTTTCAGCCCCAGCATTTT.

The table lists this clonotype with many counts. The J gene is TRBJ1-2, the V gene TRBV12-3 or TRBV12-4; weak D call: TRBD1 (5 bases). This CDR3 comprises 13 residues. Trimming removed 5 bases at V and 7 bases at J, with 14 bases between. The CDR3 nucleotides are TGTGCCAGCAGTCCTACCGGGACGCGTGGCTACACCTTC. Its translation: CASSPTGTRGYTF.

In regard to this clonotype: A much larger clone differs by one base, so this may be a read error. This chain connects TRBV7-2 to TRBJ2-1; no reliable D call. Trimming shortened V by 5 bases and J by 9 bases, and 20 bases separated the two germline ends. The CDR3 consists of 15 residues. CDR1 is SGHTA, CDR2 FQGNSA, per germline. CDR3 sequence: CASSLAYWKGGEQFF. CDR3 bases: TGTGCCAGCAGCCTCGCTTATTGGAAGGGCGGTGAGCAGTTCTTC.

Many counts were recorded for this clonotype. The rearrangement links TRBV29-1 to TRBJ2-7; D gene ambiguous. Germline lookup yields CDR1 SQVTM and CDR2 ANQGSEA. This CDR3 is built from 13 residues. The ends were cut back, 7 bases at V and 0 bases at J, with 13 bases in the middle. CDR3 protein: CSAARQNSYEQYF. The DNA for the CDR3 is TGCAGCGCAGCCAGGCAGAACTCCTACGAGCAGTACTTC.